The rows below give T cell receptor beta chains drawn from one sample of a study of control samples from healthy donors and cancer patients. TCRdb's copy holds only in-frame clones and misses some; the assay was immunoSEQ multiplex PCR. The sample contains about 53,000 clones, roughly 87% of which appear only once. Sequenced: PBMCs. These receptors were obtained from a man in his 60s with head and neck cancer. Both conserved end residues are part of each CDR3. Each record gives: V gene, J gene, D gene, clone size, CDR3 DNA, CDR3 protein. The D gene is left open where the match is weak. Rows may omit the clone size; those that give it use once, few, many or a size class.

v_gene: TRBV19
j_gene: TRBJ1-5
d_gene: -
abundance: -
CDR3nt: TGTGCCAGTAGTATTCGAATGGGGGCCCCTGAGCCCCAGCATTTT
CDR3aa: CASSIRMGAPEPQHF

v_gene: TRBV21-1
j_gene: TRBJ2-5
d_gene: -
abundance: -
CDR3nt: TGTGCCAGCAGACCGCCGGGACAGGGATGCGTTACACTGTACCAAGAGACCCAGTACTTC
CDR3aa: CASRPPGQGCVTLYQETQYF

v_gene: TRBV19
j_gene: TRBJ1-5
d_gene: TRBD1
abundance: -
CDR3nt: TGTGCCAGTAGTATCCCTCCCAGACAGGGAGGTTCACAAGGAAGCAATCAGCCCCAGCATTTT
CDR3aa: CASSIPPRQGGSQGSNQPQHF

v_gene: TRBV23-1
j_gene: TRBJ2-5
d_gene: -
abundance: -
CDR3nt: TGCGCCACCAACCGCGCTCCGACCGCTCGATCGGAGACCCAGTACTTC
CDR3aa: CATNRAPTARSETQYF

v_gene: TRBV29-1
j_gene: TRBJ1-2
d_gene: -
abundance: -
CDR3nt: TGCAGCGTTGGGAACGGACCCTATGGCTACACCTTC
CDR3aa: CSVGNGPYGYTF

v_gene: TRBV13
j_gene: TRBJ1-3
d_gene: -
abundance: -
CDR3nt: TGTGCCAGCAGCTCCACCTCAGGGAGAGGTGGAAACACCATATATTTT
CDR3aa: CASSSTSGRGGNTIYF

v_gene: TRBV4-1
j_gene: TRBJ2-1
d_gene: -
abundance: -
CDR3nt: TGCGCCAGCAGCCAAGATTGGTATGAGCAGTTCTTC
CDR3aa: CASSQDWYEQFF

v_gene: TRBV4-3
j_gene: TRBJ1-1
d_gene: -
abundance: -
CDR3nt: TGCGCCAGCAGCCAATCGCCGGGCACTGAAGCTTTCTTT
CDR3aa: CASSQSPGTEAFF

v_gene: TRBV5-5
j_gene: TRBJ1-2
d_gene: -
abundance: -
CDR3nt: TGTGCCAGCAAGACATCAGGGGACCCCTATGGCTACACCTTC
CDR3aa: CASKTSGDPYGYTF

v_gene: TRBV11-2
j_gene: TRBJ1-2
d_gene: -
abundance: -
CDR3nt: TGTGCCAGCAGCTTTAGTGCCTTTACCGGGACGGGAAATGGCTACACCTTC
CDR3aa: CASSFSAFTGTGNGYTF

v_gene: TRBV9
j_gene: TRBJ2-2
d_gene: TRBD2
abundance: -
CDR3nt: TGTGCCAGCAGCGTGCGACCGACTAGCGTCGCGAACACCGGGGAGCTGTTTTTT
CDR3aa: CASSVRPTSVANTGELFF

v_gene: TRBV2
j_gene: TRBJ2-1
d_gene: TRBD2
abundance: -
CDR3nt: TGTGCCAGCAAGACTAGCTTCAGCGTCGATGAGCAGTTCTTC
CDR3aa: CASKTSFSVDEQFF

v_gene: TRBV9
j_gene: TRBJ1-3
d_gene: -
abundance: -
CDR3nt: TGTGCCAGCAGCGGCAGGGTTAGCATTTCTGGAAACACCATATATTTT
CDR3aa: CASSGRVSISGNTIYF

v_gene: TRBV7-8
j_gene: TRBJ2-3
d_gene: -
abundance: -
CDR3nt: TGTGCCAGCAGCTTAGCGGGGGCGCAACGGACAGATACGCAGTATTTT
CDR3aa: CASSLAGAQRTDTQYF

v_gene: TRBV4-1
j_gene: TRBJ2-2
d_gene: -
abundance: -
CDR3nt: TGCGCCAGCAGCCAAGGTTCCGGGTTGAACACCGGGGAGCTGTTTTTT
CDR3aa: CASSQGSGLNTGELFF

v_gene: TRBV5-1
j_gene: TRBJ2-2
d_gene: -
abundance: -
CDR3nt: TGCGCCAGCAGCATCGGACCTTCCAACACCGGGGAGCTGTTTTTT
CDR3aa: CASSIGPSNTGELFF

v_gene: TRBV7-2
j_gene: TRBJ1-5
d_gene: -
abundance: -
CDR3nt: TGTGCCAGCAGCTTTAACCCAAATCAGCCCCAGCATTTT
CDR3aa: CASSFNPNQPQHF

v_gene: TRBV6-2/TRBV6-3
j_gene: TRBJ2-7
d_gene: -
abundance: -
CDR3nt: TGTGCCAGCAGTTATTTCACCAGGACTTACGAGCAGTACTTC
CDR3aa: CASSYFTRTYEQYF

v_gene: TRBV5-1
j_gene: TRBJ2-5
d_gene: -
abundance: -
CDR3nt: TGCGCCAGCAGCTTGGGAGGGTCGGAAGAGACCCAGTACTTC
CDR3aa: CASSLGGSEETQYF

v_gene: TRBV3-1/TRBV3-2
j_gene: TRBJ2-2
d_gene: -
abundance: -
CDR3nt: TGTGCCAGCAGCCAACCCGGGGGCACCGGGGAGCTGTTTTTT
CDR3aa: CASSQPGGTGELFF

v_gene: TRBV4-3
j_gene: TRBJ1-2
d_gene: -
abundance: -
CDR3nt: TGCGCCAGCAGCCATGACAGTTACTATGGCTACACCTTC
CDR3aa: CASSHDSYYGYTF

v_gene: TRBV9
j_gene: TRBJ2-3
d_gene: TRBD2
abundance: few
CDR3nt: TGTGCCAGCAGCGCCGAGGCCGGGACTAGCGGGACGTATACGCAGTATTTT
CDR3aa: CASSAEAGTSGTYTQYF

v_gene: TRBV19
j_gene: TRBJ2-7
d_gene: -
abundance: -
CDR3nt: TGTGCCAGTAGTATATCACAGGGAGACTACGAGCAGTACTTC
CDR3aa: CASSISQGDYEQYF

v_gene: TRBV5-4
j_gene: TRBJ2-7
d_gene: -
abundance: -
CDR3nt: TGTGCCAGCAGCCCCGATCTTACGGTGACCTACGAGCAGTACTTC
CDR3aa: CASSPDLTVTYEQYF

v_gene: TRBV7-3
j_gene: TRBJ2-1
d_gene: -
abundance: -
CDR3nt: TGTGCCAGCAGCTTAACGGGGGATGAGCAGTTCTTC
CDR3aa: CASSLTGDEQFF

v_gene: TRBV11-2
j_gene: TRBJ1-2
d_gene: -
abundance: -
CDR3nt: TGTGCCAGCAGCGGAGGACAGAGAGGCTATGGCTACACCTTC
CDR3aa: CASSGGQRGYGYTF

v_gene: TRBV10-3
j_gene: TRBJ2-5
d_gene: -
abundance: -
CDR3nt: TGTGCCATCAGACCGGCAGGGAACCAAGAGACCCAGTACTTC
CDR3aa: CAIRPAGNQETQYF

v_gene: TRBV5-1
j_gene: TRBJ2-7
d_gene: TRBD1
abundance: -
CDR3nt: TGCGCCAGCAGCCTCGGACAGGGCACCCTACAGGAGCAGTACTTC
CDR3aa: CASSLGQGTLQEQYF

v_gene: TRBV25-1
j_gene: TRBJ1-6
d_gene: -
abundance: few
CDR3nt: TGTGCCAGCAGTGACACGACAGGAGGTAATTCACCCCTCCACTTT
CDR3aa: CASSDTTGGNSPLHF

v_gene: TRBV9
j_gene: TRBJ2-1
d_gene: -
abundance: -
CDR3nt: TGTGCCAGCAGCGGCCGGGACTCTCGGGATGAGCAGTTCTTC
CDR3aa: CASSGRDSRDEQFF

v_gene: TRBV2
j_gene: TRBJ1-5
d_gene: -
abundance: -
CDR3nt: TGTGCCAGCAGTGACAGGGACCATAGCAATCAGCCCCAGCATTTT
CDR3aa: CASSDRDHSNQPQHF

v_gene: TRBV6-2/TRBV6-3
j_gene: TRBJ1-5
d_gene: -
abundance: -
CDR3nt: TGTGCCAGCAGTATCGTGGGGGCGGGGAGCAATCAGCCCCAGCATTTT
CDR3aa: CASSIVGAGSNQPQHF

v_gene: TRBV4-1
j_gene: TRBJ2-6
d_gene: -
abundance: -
CDR3nt: TGCGCCAGCAGCCACGGCTCTGGGGCCAACGTCCTGACTTTC
CDR3aa: CASSHGSGANVLTF

v_gene: TRBV4-2
j_gene: TRBJ1-4
d_gene: TRBD1
abundance: -
CDR3nt: TGTGCCAGCAGCCAAGGACAGGGGGCGACTAATGAAAAACTGTTTTTT
CDR3aa: CASSQGQGATNEKLFF

v_gene: TRBV5-6
j_gene: TRBJ2-7
d_gene: TRBD1
abundance: medium-sized
CDR3nt: TGTGCCAGCAGCCTGACAGGGGGGCTCTACGAGCAGTACTTC
CDR3aa: CASSLTGGLYEQYF

v_gene: TRBV6-2/TRBV6-3
j_gene: TRBJ1-6
d_gene: TRBD1
abundance: -
CDR3nt: TGTGCCAGCAGCTTGGACAGGGTGATATCACCCCTCCACTTT
CDR3aa: CASSLDRVISPLHF

v_gene: TRBV7-9
j_gene: TRBJ2-3
d_gene: -
abundance: few
CDR3nt: TGTGCCAGCAGCTTGGCCAACTACCCCACAGATACGCAGTATTTT
CDR3aa: CASSLANYPTDTQYF

v_gene: TRBV29-1
j_gene: TRBJ1-2
d_gene: -
abundance: -
CDR3nt: TGCAGCGTTGAGATCGGGGGAGGCTACACCTTC
CDR3aa: CSVEIGGGYTF

v_gene: TRBV5-1
j_gene: TRBJ2-2
d_gene: -
abundance: -
CDR3nt: TGCGCCAGCAGTCCCGGGACAACCTACCCGAACACCGGGGAGCTGTTTTTT
CDR3aa: CASSPGTTYPNTGELFF

v_gene: TRBV6-5
j_gene: TRBJ1-1
d_gene: TRBD1
abundance: -
CDR3nt: TGTGCCAGCAGTACGACAGGGGACACTGAAGCTTTCTTT
CDR3aa: CASSTTGDTEAFF

v_gene: TRBV27
j_gene: TRBJ2-3
d_gene: TRBD2
abundance: -
CDR3nt: TGTGCCAGCAGTCTACTAGCGGGGGTTAGCACAGATACGCAGTATTTT
CDR3aa: CASSLLAGVSTDTQYF

v_gene: TRBV5-1
j_gene: TRBJ1-1
d_gene: -
abundance: -
CDR3nt: TGCGCCAGCAGCTTCGGGGACGGATACACTGAAGCTTTCTTT
CDR3aa: CASSFGDGYTEAFF